This TCR beta chain was sequenced during a study of identical twins. This clonotype was recorded at least ten times. Its antigen is as yet unknown. MiXCR, run by TCRdb on the 5' RACE reads, gives a single entry per CDR3 protein. Altogether roughly 250,000 distinct CDR3 sequences are present, roughly an eighth being singletons, with the ten largest covering about 9%. Germline CDR1 SGHKS, CDR2 YYEKEE (reference sequence). J was trimmed by 2 bases and V by 0 bases; bases with no gene match: 2. The CDR3 runs 15 residues. Whole-study results and caveats: Sharing of beta out-of-frame sequences by twins showed a weaker excess. Out-of-frame alpha sequences shared between twins exhibited an excess of low generation probability. The abundant beta clonotypes from cord blood had fewer insertions, and memory repertoires had none of this. The study drew conclusions from cross-sectional statistical analysis, not from following the same donors.

J is TRBJ2-1 and V is TRBV5-5; 7 positions agree with TRBD1. The sequence was collected from a woman aged 18-29 years in good health. Sequenced sample: memory (CD45RO+) T cells sorted from blood. CDR3: CASSLEQGTYNEQFF. CDR3 nucleotide sequence: TGTGCCAGCAGCTTGGAACAGGGGACCTACAATGAGCAGTTCTTC.